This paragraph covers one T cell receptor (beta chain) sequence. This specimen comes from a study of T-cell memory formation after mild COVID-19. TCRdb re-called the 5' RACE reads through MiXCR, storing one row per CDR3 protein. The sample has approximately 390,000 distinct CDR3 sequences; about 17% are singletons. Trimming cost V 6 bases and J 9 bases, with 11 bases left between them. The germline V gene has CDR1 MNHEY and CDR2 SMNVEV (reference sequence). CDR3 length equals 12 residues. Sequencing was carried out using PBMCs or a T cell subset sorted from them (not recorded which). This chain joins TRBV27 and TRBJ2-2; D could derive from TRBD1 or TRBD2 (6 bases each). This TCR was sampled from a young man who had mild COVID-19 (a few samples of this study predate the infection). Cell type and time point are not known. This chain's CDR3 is CASRRGARELFF. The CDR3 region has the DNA TGTGCCAGCAGGAGGGGGGCCAGGGAGCTGTTTTTT.